These T cell receptor beta chains were read from a single sample in a study of blood T cell repertoires in COVID-19. Produced via immunoSEQ multiplex PCR; TCRdb's table is partial and in-frame only. The table shows approximately 150,000 clones, with 79% occurring only once. Sequencing was carried out using PBMCs or T cells enriched from blood (not recorded which). The receptors derive from a woman between 70 and 85 years old in a cohort exposed to, infected with or recovered from COVID-19 (not recorded which). The CDR3 runs from the conserved cysteine through the conserved F or W. The order of the fields is D gene, J gene, V gene, CDR3 protein. A D gene is named only where the DNA matches it firmly.

d_call: .
j_call: TRBJ1-5
v_call: TRBV20-1
cdr3_aa: CSASRGISNQPQHF

d_call: .
j_call: TRBJ2-5
v_call: TRBV7-2
cdr3_aa: CASSFQGGMGETQYF

d_call: TRBD1
j_call: TRBJ1-5
v_call: TRBV19
cdr3_aa: CASSQNGQGVNGLGNQPQHF

d_call: .
j_call: TRBJ2-3
v_call: TRBV9
cdr3_aa: CASSVRPGDTDTQYF

d_call: .
j_call: TRBJ2-1
v_call: TRBV7-9
cdr3_aa: CASSQLRESYNEQFF

d_call: .
j_call: TRBJ1-1
v_call: TRBV2
cdr3_aa: CASSRDSTSFSEAFF

d_call: TRBD2
j_call: TRBJ2-1
v_call: TRBV5-1
cdr3_aa: CATTGTSGKYNEQFF

d_call: TRBD1
j_call: TRBJ1-1
v_call: TRBV5-1
cdr3_aa: CASSLTGGSTEAFF

d_call: TRBD1
j_call: TRBJ2-1
v_call: TRBV28
cdr3_aa: CASRLAAGTGSYNEQFF

d_call: .
j_call: TRBJ1-1
v_call: TRBV5-1
cdr3_aa: CASSLDREAFF

d_call: .
j_call: TRBJ1-1
v_call: TRBV2
cdr3_aa: CASSIRVSNTEAFF

d_call: .
j_call: TRBJ2-7
v_call: TRBV10-3
cdr3_aa: CAISSGPSGVAYEQYF

d_call: .
j_call: TRBJ2-5
v_call: TRBV19
cdr3_aa: CASSTSVQSWETQYF

d_call: TRBD1
j_call: TRBJ2-7
v_call: TRBV5-4
cdr3_aa: CASSRLDREFGEQYF

d_call: .
j_call: TRBJ2-1
v_call: TRBV2
cdr3_aa: CASSVLKQQFF

d_call: .
j_call: TRBJ2-7
v_call: TRBV28
cdr3_aa: CAGGQTYEQYF

d_call: TRBD2
j_call: TRBJ2-1
v_call: TRBV2
cdr3_aa: CAWPGQGTSGRGYNNEQFF

d_call: .
j_call: TRBJ2-7
v_call: TRBV30
cdr3_aa: CAWSVPGDTLYEQYF

d_call: .
j_call: TRBJ1-2
v_call: TRBV6-5
cdr3_aa: CASSYTRGYGYTF

d_call: .
j_call: TRBJ1-5
v_call: TRBV27
cdr3_aa: CASSPRSGGTNQPQHF

d_call: .
j_call: TRBJ2-3
v_call: TRBV5-1
cdr3_aa: CASSLKRGSGGTDTQYF

d_call: .
j_call: TRBJ2-2
v_call: TRBV19
cdr3_aa: CASPPGHHYPAGELFF

d_call: .
j_call: TRBJ1-2
v_call: TRBV2
cdr3_aa: CARGRIGYTF

d_call: .
j_call: TRBJ2-7
v_call: TRBV15
cdr3_aa: CATSRDISYEQYF

d_call: TRBD1
j_call: TRBJ1-5
v_call: TRBV6-5
cdr3_aa: CASSRQGVSNQPQHF

d_call: .
j_call: TRBJ2-4
v_call: TRBV13
cdr3_aa: CASSYYGIAKNIQYF

d_call: TRBD1
j_call: TRBJ1-2
v_call: TRBV27
cdr3_aa: CASRTTRQGNGYTF

d_call: .
j_call: TRBJ2-2
v_call: TRBV18
cdr3_aa: CASSPPGAYGTGELFF

d_call: .
j_call: TRBJ2-7
v_call: TRBV2
cdr3_aa: CASSEYYEQYF

d_call: .
j_call: TRBJ2-1
v_call: TRBV19
cdr3_aa: CASSMAGVEQFF

d_call: .
j_call: TRBJ2-1
v_call: TRBV5-1
cdr3_aa: CASSLAVYGGLEQFF

d_call: .
j_call: TRBJ2-5
v_call: TRBV9
cdr3_aa: CASSPRISGQETQYF

d_call: .
j_call: TRBJ1-2
v_call: TRBV23-1
cdr3_aa: CASNDSTSYYGYTF

d_call: TRBD1
j_call: TRBJ1-1
v_call: TRBV3-1/TRBV3-2
cdr3_aa: CASSQLDRANTEAFF

d_call: .
j_call: TRBJ1-6
v_call: TRBV2
cdr3_aa: CASSPGISPLHF

d_call: TRBD1
j_call: TRBJ1-2
v_call: TRBV7-8
cdr3_aa: CASSLGTGLANYGYTF

d_call: TRBD2
j_call: TRBJ2-1
v_call: TRBV3-1/TRBV3-2
cdr3_aa: CASSRGGSHEQFF

d_call: TRBD1
j_call: TRBJ2-7
v_call: TRBV6-5
cdr3_aa: CASSYGTGGIREQYF

d_call: .
j_call: TRBJ2-7
v_call: TRBV7-2
cdr3_aa: CASSLGALAEQYF

d_call: .
j_call: TRBJ2-1
v_call: TRBV27
cdr3_aa: CASSLRGSYNEQFF

d_call: .
j_call: TRBJ1-2
v_call: TRBV7-9
cdr3_aa: CASSLVVNYGYTF

d_call: TRBD2
j_call: TRBJ2-2
v_call: TRBV4-1
cdr3_aa: CASSRLAEVGELFF

d_call: TRBD1
j_call: TRBJ2-7
v_call: TRBV28
cdr3_aa: CASSYRTGASRYEQYF

d_call: .
j_call: TRBJ2-7
v_call: TRBV18
cdr3_aa: CASSPPGVPVYEQYF

d_call: .
j_call: TRBJ1-2
v_call: TRBV14
cdr3_aa: CASSTGLNYGYTF

d_call: TRBD1
j_call: TRBJ1-2
v_call: TRBV28
cdr3_aa: CASSSAGGFFGYTF